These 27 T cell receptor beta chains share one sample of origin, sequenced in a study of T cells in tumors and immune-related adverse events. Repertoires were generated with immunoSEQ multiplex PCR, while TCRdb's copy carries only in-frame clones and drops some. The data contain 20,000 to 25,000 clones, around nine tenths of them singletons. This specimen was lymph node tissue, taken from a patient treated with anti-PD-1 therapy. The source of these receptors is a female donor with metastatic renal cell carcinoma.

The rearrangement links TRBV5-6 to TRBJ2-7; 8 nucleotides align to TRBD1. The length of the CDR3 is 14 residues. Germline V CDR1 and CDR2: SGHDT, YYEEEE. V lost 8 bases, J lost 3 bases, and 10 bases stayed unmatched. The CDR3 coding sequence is TGTGCCAGTTGGGACAGGATTAGGGACTACGAGCAGTACTTC. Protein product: CASWDRIRDYEQYF. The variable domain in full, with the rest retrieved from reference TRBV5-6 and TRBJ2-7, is DAGVTQSPTHLIKTRGQQVTLRCSPKSGHDTVSWYQQALGQGPQFIFQYYEEEERQRGNFPDRFSGHQFPNYSSELNVNALLLGDSALYLCASWDRIRDYEQYFGPGTRLTVT.

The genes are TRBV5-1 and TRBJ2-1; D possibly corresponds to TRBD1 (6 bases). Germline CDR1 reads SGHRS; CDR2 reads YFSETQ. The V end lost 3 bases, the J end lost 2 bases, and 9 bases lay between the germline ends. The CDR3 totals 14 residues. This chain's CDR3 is CASSSAGAYNEQFF. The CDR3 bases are TGCGCCAGCAGCTCTGCAGGGGCCTACAATGAGCAGTTCTTC.

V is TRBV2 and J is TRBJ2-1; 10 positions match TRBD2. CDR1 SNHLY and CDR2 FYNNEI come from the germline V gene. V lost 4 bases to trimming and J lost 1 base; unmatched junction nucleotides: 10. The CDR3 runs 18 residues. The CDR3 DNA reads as TGTGCCAGCAGTGTAGGAAGCGGGAGGGCCGTGTCCTACAATGAGCAGTTCTTC. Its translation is CASSVGSGRAVSYNEQFF.

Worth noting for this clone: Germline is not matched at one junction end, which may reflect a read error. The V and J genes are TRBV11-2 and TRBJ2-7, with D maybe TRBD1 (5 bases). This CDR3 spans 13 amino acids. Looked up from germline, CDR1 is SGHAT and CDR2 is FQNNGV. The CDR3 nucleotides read TGTGCCAGCAGCTTAGAATCAGGGCTACCCCTCACCTTC. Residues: CASSLESGLPLTF.

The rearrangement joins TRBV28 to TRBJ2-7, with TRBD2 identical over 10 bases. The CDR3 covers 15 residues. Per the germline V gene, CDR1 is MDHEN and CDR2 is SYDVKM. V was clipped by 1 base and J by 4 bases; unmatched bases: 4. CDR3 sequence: CASSLLLAGIYEQYF. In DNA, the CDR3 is TGTGCCAGCAGTTTATTACTAGCGGGAATTTACGAGCAGTACTTC.

The chain's CDR3 is CAWGTRGARGNTIYF. DNA of the CDR3: TGTGCCTGGGGGACCCGGGGGGCGCGTGGAAACACCATATATTTT. The chain employs TRBV30 and TRBJ1-3; a possible D gene is TRBD1 (6 bases). The germline V gene has CDR1 GTSNPN and CDR2 SVGIG (reference sequence). Trimming left V 5 bases short and J 3 bases short, with 17 bases between. The CDR3 is made up of 15 amino acids. The full variable domain, its missing parts supplied by reference TRBV30 and TRBJ1-3, is SQTIHQWPATLVQPVGSPLSLECTVEGTSNPNLYWYRQAAGRGLQLLFYSVGIGQISSEVPQNLSASRPQDRQFILSSKKLLLSDSGFYLCAWGTRGARGNTIYFGEGSWLTVV.

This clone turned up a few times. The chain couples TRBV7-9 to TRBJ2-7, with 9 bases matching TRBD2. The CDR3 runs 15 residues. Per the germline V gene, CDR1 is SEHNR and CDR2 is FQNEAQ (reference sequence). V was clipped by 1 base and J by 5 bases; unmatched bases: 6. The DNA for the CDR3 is TGTGCCAGCAGCTTAGGTGCGGGAGGGCCCCACGAGCAGTACTTC. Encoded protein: CASSLGAGGPHEQYF.

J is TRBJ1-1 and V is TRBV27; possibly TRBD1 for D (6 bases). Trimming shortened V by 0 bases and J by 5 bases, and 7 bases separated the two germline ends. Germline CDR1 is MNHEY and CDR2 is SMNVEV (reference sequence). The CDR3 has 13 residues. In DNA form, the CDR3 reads TGTGCCAGCAGTTTATCGAGGGGGACTGAAGCTTTCTTT. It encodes CASSLSRGTEAFF.

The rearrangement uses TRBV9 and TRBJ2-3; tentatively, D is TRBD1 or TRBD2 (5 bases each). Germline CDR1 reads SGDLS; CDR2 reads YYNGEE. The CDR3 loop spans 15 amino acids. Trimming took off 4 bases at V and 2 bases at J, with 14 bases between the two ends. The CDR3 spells CASSYRWGITDTQYF. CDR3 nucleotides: TGTGCCAGCAGCTATAGGTGGGGGATCACAGATACGCAGTATTTT.

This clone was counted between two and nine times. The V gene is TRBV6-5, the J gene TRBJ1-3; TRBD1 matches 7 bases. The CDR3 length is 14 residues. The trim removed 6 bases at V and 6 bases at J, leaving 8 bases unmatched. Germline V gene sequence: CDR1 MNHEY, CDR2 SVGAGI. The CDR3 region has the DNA TGTGCCAGCAGGGCGACAGGGTTAACAAACACCATATATTTT. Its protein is CASRATGLTNTIYF.

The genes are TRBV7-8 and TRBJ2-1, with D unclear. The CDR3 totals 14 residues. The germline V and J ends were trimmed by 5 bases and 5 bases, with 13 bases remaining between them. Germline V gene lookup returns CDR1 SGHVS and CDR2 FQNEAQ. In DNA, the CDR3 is TGTGCCAGCAGCCGTCCCTTTGGGGACAATGAGCAGTTCTTC. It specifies CASSRPFGDNEQFF.

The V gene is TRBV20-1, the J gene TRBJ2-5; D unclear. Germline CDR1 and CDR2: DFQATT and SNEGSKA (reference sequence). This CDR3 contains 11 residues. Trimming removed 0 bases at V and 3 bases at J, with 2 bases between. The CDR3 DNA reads TGCAGTGCTAGAGAAGAAGAGACCCAGTACTTC. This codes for CSAREEETQYF.

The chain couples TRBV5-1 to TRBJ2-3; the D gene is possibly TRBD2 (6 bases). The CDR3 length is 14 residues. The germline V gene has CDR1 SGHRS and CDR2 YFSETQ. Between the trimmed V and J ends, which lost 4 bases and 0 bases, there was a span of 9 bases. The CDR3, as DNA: TGCGCCAGCAGCATAAGCGGGAGCACAGATACGCAGTATTTT. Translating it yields CASSISGSTDTQYF.

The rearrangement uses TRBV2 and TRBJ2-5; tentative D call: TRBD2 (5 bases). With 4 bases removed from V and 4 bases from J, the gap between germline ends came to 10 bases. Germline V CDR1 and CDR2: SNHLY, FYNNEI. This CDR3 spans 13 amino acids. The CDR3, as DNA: TGTGCCAGCAGTGTTGGACTGTTAGAGACCCAGTACTTC. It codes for CASSVGLLETQYF.

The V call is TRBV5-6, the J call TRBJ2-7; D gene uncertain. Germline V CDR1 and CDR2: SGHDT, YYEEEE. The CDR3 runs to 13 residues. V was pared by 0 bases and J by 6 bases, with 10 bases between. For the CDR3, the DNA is TGTGCCAGCAGCTTGGAGAGTGGGTCCGAGCAGTACTTC. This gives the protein CASSLESGSEQYF. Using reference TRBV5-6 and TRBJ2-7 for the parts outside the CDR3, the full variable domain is DAGVTQSPTHLIKTRGQQVTLRCSPKSGHDTVSWYQQALGQGPQFIFQYYEEEERQRGNFPDRFSGHQFPNYSSELNVNALLLGDSALYLCASSLESGSEQYFGPGTRLTVT.

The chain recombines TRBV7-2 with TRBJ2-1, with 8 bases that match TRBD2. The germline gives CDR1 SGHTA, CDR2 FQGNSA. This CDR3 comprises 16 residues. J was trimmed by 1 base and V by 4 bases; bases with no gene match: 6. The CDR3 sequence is CASSWKRGLSYNEQFF. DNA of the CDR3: TGTGCCAGCAGCTGGAAGCGGGGGTTGTCCTACAATGAGCAGTTCTTC.

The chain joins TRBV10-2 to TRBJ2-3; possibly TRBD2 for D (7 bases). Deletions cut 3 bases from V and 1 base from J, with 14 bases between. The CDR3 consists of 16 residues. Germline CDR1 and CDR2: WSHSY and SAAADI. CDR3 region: CASSDWGGHGTDTQYF. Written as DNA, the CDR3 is TGCGCCAGCAGTGATTGGGGGGGCCACGGCACAGATACGCAGTATTTT.

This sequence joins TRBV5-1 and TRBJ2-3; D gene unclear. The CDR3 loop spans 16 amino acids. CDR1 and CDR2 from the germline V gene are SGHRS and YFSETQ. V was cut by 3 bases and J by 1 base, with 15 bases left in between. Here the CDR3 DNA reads TGCGCCAGCAGCTCAGGCGGCCTCTCGGGCACAGATACGCAGTATTTT. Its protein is CASSSGGLSGTDTQYF.

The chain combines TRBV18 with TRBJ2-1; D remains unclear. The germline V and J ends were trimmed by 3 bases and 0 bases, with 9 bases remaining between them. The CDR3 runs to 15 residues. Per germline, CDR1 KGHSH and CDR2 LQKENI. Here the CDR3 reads CASSPGQSSYNEQFF. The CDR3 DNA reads TGTGCCAGCTCACCCGGCCAGAGCTCCTACAATGAGCAGTTCTTC. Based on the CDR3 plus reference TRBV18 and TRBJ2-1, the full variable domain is NAGVMQNPRHLVRRRGQEARLRCSPMKGHSHVYWYRQLPEEGLKFMVYLQKENIIDESGMPKERFSAEFPKEGPSILRIQQVVRGDSAAYFCASSPGQSSYNEQFFGPGTRLTVL.

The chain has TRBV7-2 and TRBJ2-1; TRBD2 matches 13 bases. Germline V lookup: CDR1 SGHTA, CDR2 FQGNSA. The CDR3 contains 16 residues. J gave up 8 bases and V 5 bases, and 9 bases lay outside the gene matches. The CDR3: CASSRRLAGGWDEQFF. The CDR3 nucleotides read TGTGCCAGCAGCCGCCGACTAGCGGGAGGCTGGGATGAGCAGTTCTTC.

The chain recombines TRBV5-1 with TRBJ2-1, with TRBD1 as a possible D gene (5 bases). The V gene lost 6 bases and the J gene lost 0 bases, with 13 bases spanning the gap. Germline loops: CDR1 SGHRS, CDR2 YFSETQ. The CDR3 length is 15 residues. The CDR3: CASTSTDSSYNEQFF. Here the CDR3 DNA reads TGCGCCAGCACCTCGACTGACAGCTCCTACAATGAGCAGTTCTTC.

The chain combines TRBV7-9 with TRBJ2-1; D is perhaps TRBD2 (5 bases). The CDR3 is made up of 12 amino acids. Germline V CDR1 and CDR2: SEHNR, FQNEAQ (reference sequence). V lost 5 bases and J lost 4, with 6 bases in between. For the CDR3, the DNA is TGTGCCAGCAGCCGAGGGTACAATGAGCAGTTCTTC. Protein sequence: CASSRGYNEQFF.

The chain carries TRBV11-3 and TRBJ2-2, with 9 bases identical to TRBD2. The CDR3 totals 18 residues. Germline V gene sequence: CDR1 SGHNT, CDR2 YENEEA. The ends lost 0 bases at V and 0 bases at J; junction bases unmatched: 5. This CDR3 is CASSLDGSGRANTGELFF. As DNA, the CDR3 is TGTGCCAGCAGCTTAGACGGTAGCGGGAGAGCGAACACCGGGGAGCTGTTTTTT.

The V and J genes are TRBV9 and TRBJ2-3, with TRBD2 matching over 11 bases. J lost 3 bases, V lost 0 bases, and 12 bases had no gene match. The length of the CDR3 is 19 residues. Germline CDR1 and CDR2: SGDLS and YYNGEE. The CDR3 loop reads CASSVEAVGWTSGTDTQYF. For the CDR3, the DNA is TGTGCCAGCAGCGTAGAGGCTGTCGGATGGACTAGCGGGACAGATACGCAGTATTTT.

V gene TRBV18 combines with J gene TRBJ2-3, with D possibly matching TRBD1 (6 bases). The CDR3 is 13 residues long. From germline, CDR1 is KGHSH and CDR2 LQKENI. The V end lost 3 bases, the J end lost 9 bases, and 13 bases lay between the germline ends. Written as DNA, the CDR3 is TGTGCCAGCTCACCGATCGAGGGGGAGACGCAGTATTTT. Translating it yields CASSPIEGETQYF.

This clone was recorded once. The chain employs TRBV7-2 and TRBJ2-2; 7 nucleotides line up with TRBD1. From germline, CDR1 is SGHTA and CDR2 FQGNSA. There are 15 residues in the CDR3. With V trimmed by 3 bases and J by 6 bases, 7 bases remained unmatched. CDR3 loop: CASSFLRGQAGELFF. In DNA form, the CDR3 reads TGTGCCAGCAGCTTTTTAAGGGGGCAGGCCGGGGAGCTGTTTTTT.

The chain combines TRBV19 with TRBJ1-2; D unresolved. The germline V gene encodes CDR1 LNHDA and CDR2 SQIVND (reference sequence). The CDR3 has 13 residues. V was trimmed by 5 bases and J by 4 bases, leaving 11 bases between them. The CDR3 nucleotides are TGTGCCAGTAGTCAGCACGGATCCTATGGCTACACCTTC. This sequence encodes CASSQHGSYGYTF.